Shown below are 21 T cell receptor beta chains from a single sample sequenced in a study of blood T cell repertoires in COVID-19. Measured with immunoSEQ multiplex PCR; TCRdb has only the in-frame clones, and not every one. This sample yields under 200,000 clones, of which roughly three quarters are seen a single time; around 5.4% belongs to the top ten. The sequenced sample consisted of peripheral blood. These TCRs come from a woman aged 40 to 50 with COVID-19, enrolled during active disease.

V usage is TRBV6-5 and J usage is TRBJ2-2; the match to TRBD2 covers 7 bases. Looked up from germline, CDR1 is MNHEY and CDR2 is SVGAGI. The V segment lost 4 bases and the J segment 5 bases; nucleotides outside the gene matches: 7. The CDR3 has 15 amino acids. The CDR3 loop is CASSWGGGGTGELFF. CDR3 DNA sequence: TGTGCCAGCAGTTGGGGCGGGGGAGGAACCGGGGAGCTGTTTTTT.

The chain has TRBV7-9 and TRBJ2-5; no clear D gene. The CDR3 runs to 12 residues. Germline CDR1 reads SEHNR; CDR2 reads FQNEAQ (reference sequence). Trimming left V 2 bases short and J 5 bases short, with 6 bases between. The CDR3 bases are TGTGCCAGCAGCTTAACTCGGGAGACCCAGTACTTC. Protein product: CASSLTRETQYF.

This clone occurred a few times. The chain has TRBV6-6 and TRBJ1-5, with D possibly TRBD1 on 5 matching bases. The V end lost 6 bases, the J end lost 0 bases, and 12 bases lay between the germline ends. The germline V gene has CDR1 MNHNY and CDR2 SVGAGI (reference sequence). This CDR3 is 15 amino acids long. The chain's CDR3 is CASSSTAYSNQPQHF. In DNA form, the CDR3 reads TGTGCCAGCAGCTCGACAGCTTATAGCAATCAGCCCCAGCATTTT.

The chain recombines TRBV7-2 with TRBJ1-6; TRBD1 aligns across 9 bases. The CDR3 is 14 residues long. After removal of 5 bases from V and 10 bases from J, the junction contained 6 bases not matched to a gene. CDR1 and CDR2 (germline): SGHTA, FQGNSA. CDR3 sequence reads: CASSLTGGRSPLHF. The CDR3 bases are TGTGCCAGCAGCCTAACAGGGGGCAGGTCACCCCTCCACTTT.

The chain uses TRBV7-2 and TRBJ2-1, with 7 bases fitting TRBD2. Germline CDR1 is SGHTA and CDR2 is FQGNSA. V gave up 5 bases and J gave up 12 bases; unmatched junction bases: 13. CDR3 length equals 14 residues. The CDR3 DNA reads TGTGCCAGCAGCCCTAGGACTCCGGCGGGGGTGCAGTTCTTC. Translating it yields CASSPRTPAGVQFF. The whole variable domain, remainder taken from reference TRBV7-2 and TRBJ2-1, is GAGVSQSPSNKVTEKGKDVELRCDPISGHTALYWYRQSLGQGLEFLIYFQGNSAPDKSGLPSDRFSAERTGGSVSTLTIQRTQQEDSAVYLCASSPRTPAGVQFFGPGTRLTVL.

The chain couples TRBV6-5 to TRBJ1-5, with 8 positions matching TRBD1. This CDR3 region has 15 residues. Germline V CDR1 and CDR2: MNHEY, SVGAGI. The V gene end was trimmed by 7 bases and the J gene end by 6 bases; junction bases not matched to a gene: 11. CDR3 bases: TGTGCCAGCATGATAGGACAGGGTTCAGTTCAGCCCCAGCATTTT. It translates to CASMIGQGSVQPQHF.

This rearrangement joins TRBV6-1 to TRBJ1-2; 8 nucleotides line up with TRBD1. The V segment lost 1 base and the J segment 4 bases; nucleotides outside the gene matches: 5. CDR1 MNHNS and CDR2 SASEGT come from the germline V gene. The CDR3 totals 15 residues. In DNA, the CDR3 is TGTGCCAGCAGTGAAGATTCCGGGACAGGCTATGGCTACACCTTC. As protein: CASSEDSGTGYGYTF.

CDR3 DNA: TGTGCCACCAGCAGCCCATACAGGTTGGAGCAGTACTTC. Protein: CATSSPYRLEQYF. V and J are TRBV15 and TRBJ2-7; D possibly corresponds to TRBD1 (5 bases). V lost 3 bases, J lost 7 bases, and 13 bases lay in between. The CDR3 runs to 13 residues. The germline V gene encodes CDR1 LNHNV and CDR2 YYDKDF (reference sequence).

The table lists this clone with a count of one. This rearrangement joins TRBV6-5 to TRBJ2-7; a weak D match, TRBD1 (5 bases). V lost 0 bases to trimming and J lost 2 bases, with 14 bases between them. Per germline, CDR1 MNHEY and CDR2 SVGAGI. CDR3 length: 16 residues. The CDR3 reads CASSYSVDSGAYEQYF. The CDR3 DNA reads TGTGCCAGCAGTTACTCGGTCGACAGTGGGGCCTACGAGCAGTACTTC.

The J gene is TRBJ2-7, the V gene TRBV6-1; perhaps TRBD2 as D (5 bases). Trimming removed 1 base at V and 4 bases at J, with 20 bases between. This CDR3 region has 17 residues. Germline-derived CDR1 and CDR2 are MNHNS and SASEGT. This CDR3 is CASSEVGLPTRQYEQYF. Written as DNA, the CDR3 is TGTGCCAGCAGTGAAGTAGGCCTACCAACTAGACAATACGAGCAGTACTTC.

This chain uses TRBV3-1 (or the pseudogene TRBV3-2) with TRBJ2-2, with 8 bases fitting TRBD2. Unmatched junction bases numbered 7, after V lost 3 bases and J lost 1 base. The length of the CDR3 is 17 residues. Germline V gene data show CDR1 as LGHDT and CDR2 as YNNKEL (reference sequence). CDR3 DNA: TGTGCCAGCAGCCATTTAAGCGGGAGACTGAACACCGGGGAGCTGTTTTTT. It specifies CASSHLSGRLNTGELFF.

This chain links TRBV5-1 with TRBJ2-6, with D possibly TRBD2 on 6 matching bases. The germline V gene has CDR1 SGHRS and CDR2 YFSETQ. Trimming took off 0 bases at V and 0 bases at J, with 16 bases between the two ends. CDR3 length: 19 residues. The CDR3 is CASSLAGDFASSGANVLTF. CDR3 bases: TGCGCCAGCAGCTTGGCCGGGGACTTTGCAAGCTCTGGGGCCAACGTCCTGACTTTC.

This chain joins TRBV5-1 and TRBJ2-5; 9 bases align to TRBD1. The V gene end was trimmed by 0 bases and the J gene end by 5 bases; junction bases not matched to a gene: 11. The CDR3 runs to 17 residues. Germline V gene lookup returns CDR1 SGHRS and CDR2 YFSETQ. CDR3 in amino acids: CASSLAGQGGPGETQYF. CDR3 coding DNA: TGCGCCAGCAGCTTGGCGGGACAGGGAGGTCCTGGCGAGACCCAGTACTTC.

This clone was seen a handful of times. The chain recombines TRBV14 with TRBJ1-2; D gene unclear. The length of the CDR3 is 13 residues. Germline assignment: CDR1 SGHDN and CDR2 FVKESK. Deletions cut 4 bases from V and 4 bases from J, with 10 bases between. The CDR3 loop reads CASSPGISYGYTF. The DNA of the CDR3 is TGTGCCAGCAGCCCCGGTATCTCCTATGGCTACACCTTC.

This chain links TRBV18 with TRBJ1-6; D call uncertain. Trimming left V 4 bases short and J 6 bases short, with 16 bases between. Germline CDR1 is KGHSH and CDR2 is LQKENI. The CDR3 is 16 amino acids. The DNA of the CDR3 is TGTGCCAGCTCACTCCTCCCGACGGAGACTAATTCACCCCTCCACTTT. Protein: CASSLLPTETNSPLHF. The full variable domain, completed using reference TRBV18 and TRBJ1-6, is NAGVMQNPRHLVRRRGQEARLRCSPMKGHSHVYWYRQLPEEGLKFMVYLQKENIIDESGMPKERFSAEFPKEGPSILRIQQVVRGDSAAYFCASSLLPTETNSPLHFGNGTRLTVT.

In its sample, this clone was seen a few times. The genes are TRBV3-1 (or the pseudogene TRBV3-2) and TRBJ2-7, with 7 bases fitting TRBD2. The length of the CDR3 is 13 residues. Germline trimming cut 1 base from V and 9 bases from J; bases unmatched to any gene: 6. Germline V gives CDR1 LGHDT, CDR2 YNNKEL (reference sequence). The DNA for the CDR3 is TGTGCCAGCAGCCAAGGACTAGCAGAGGCGCAGTACTTC. This codes for CASSQGLAEAQYF.

The CDR3 spells CASSPQRSGANTGELFF. The CDR3 DNA reads TGTGCCAGCTCACCACAGAGGAGCGGCGCGAACACCGGGGAGCTGTTTTTT. V usage is TRBV18 and J usage is TRBJ2-2; D is possibly TRBD2 (5 bases). CDR1 and CDR2 (germline): KGHSH, LQKENI. This CDR3 region has 17 residues. V was pared by 1 base and J by 0 bases, with 12 bases between.

The J gene is TRBJ1-2, the V gene TRBV5-5; TRBD1 is a possible D gene (5 bases). CDR3 length: 14 amino acids. Germline values: CDR1 SGHKS, CDR2 YYEKEE (reference sequence). V dropped 5 bases and J dropped 1 base, with 12 bases sitting between them. As DNA, the CDR3 is TGTGCCAGCAGGGTAACAGGTGTTAACTATGGCTACACCTTC. Its translation: CASRVTGVNYGYTF.

The J gene is TRBJ1-6, the V gene TRBV5-6; D uncertain. The ends were cut back, 4 bases at V and 8 bases at J, with 16 bases in the middle. This CDR3 has 15 residues. Germline V CDR1 and CDR2: SGHDT, YYEEEE. The CDR3 region is CASSRAGLGYSPLHF. The CDR3 nucleotides read TGTGCCAGCAGCCGAGCGGGATTGGGTTATTCACCCCTCCACTTT.

The table lists this clone with a count of one. V gene TRBV18 combines with J gene TRBJ1-3; no firm D call. Germline-derived CDR1 and CDR2 are KGHSH and LQKENI. The CDR3 runs 15 residues. V lost 4 bases to trimming and J lost 0 bases, with 10 bases between them. CDR3: CASSRNSDSGNTIYF. DNA of the CDR3: TGTGCCAGCTCACGTAACAGTGACTCTGGAAACACCATATATTTT. Full variable domain (missing parts from reference TRBV18 and TRBJ1-3): NAGVMQNPRHLVRRRGQEARLRCSPMKGHSHVYWYRQLPEEGLKFMVYLQKENIIDESGMPKERFSAEFPKEGPSILRIQQVVRGDSAAYFCASSRNSDSGNTIYFGEGSWLTVV.

The chain joins TRBV6-1 to TRBJ2-2; 7 bases map to TRBD1. The CDR3 consists of 15 residues. From germline, CDR1 is MNHNS and CDR2 SASEGT. Trimming at V came to 2 bases and at J to 6 bases, leaving 6 bases not matched to a gene. The DNA for the CDR3 is TGTGCCAGCAGTGAACAACAGGGGATTGCCGGGGAGCTGTTTTTT. It specifies CASSEQQGIAGELFF.